This TCR beta chain was identified during a study of shared clonotypes between healthy human individuals. The assay used deep level. The data were produced by immunoSEQ multiplex PCR, yet TCRdb's version contains in-frame clones alone and is incomplete. The table records over a million clones, 78% of them present only once. With regard to this clone: The antigen remains undetermined.

The study's findings and limits: The study generally estimated greater richness for naive than memory subsets.

The V gene's germline CDR1 is SGHDN and CDR2 FVKESK. CDR3 length equals 15 residues. V was clipped by 4 bases and J by 0 bases; unmatched bases: 2. Specimen: memory CD4+ T cells from PBMCs. The subset: CD45RA-negative fraction. The chain joins TRBV14 to TRBJ2-3; 9 bases match TRBD2. The TCR comes from a man younger than 35 in good health. Some clones in this sample may be carry-over from other donors' samples. This CDR3 reads CASSLTSGSTDTQYF. The CDR3 coding sequence is TGTGCCAGCAGCCTTACTAGCGGGAGCACAGATACGCAGTATTTT.